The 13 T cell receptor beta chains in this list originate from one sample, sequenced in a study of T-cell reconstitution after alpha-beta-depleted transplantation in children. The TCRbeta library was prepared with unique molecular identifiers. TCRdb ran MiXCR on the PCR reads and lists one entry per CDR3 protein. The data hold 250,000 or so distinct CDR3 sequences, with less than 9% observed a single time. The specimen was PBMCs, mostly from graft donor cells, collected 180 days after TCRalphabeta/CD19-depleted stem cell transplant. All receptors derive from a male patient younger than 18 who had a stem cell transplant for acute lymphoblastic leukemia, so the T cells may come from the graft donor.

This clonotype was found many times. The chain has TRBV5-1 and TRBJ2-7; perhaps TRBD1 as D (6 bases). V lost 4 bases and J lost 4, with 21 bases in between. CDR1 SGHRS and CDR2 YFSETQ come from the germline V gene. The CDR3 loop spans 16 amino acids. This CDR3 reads CASSPSPRKGDYEQYF. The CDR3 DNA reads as TGCGCCAGCAGCCCTAGCCCTAGGAAGGGGGATTACGAGCAGTACTTC.

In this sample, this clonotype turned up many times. The CDR3 nucleotides read TGTGCCAGCAGCGTAGTGGGGACAGGGTATGGCTACACCTTC. Translating it yields CASSVVGTGYGYTF. This rearrangement joins TRBV9 to TRBJ1-2; 9 bases map to TRBD1. The CDR3 runs to 14 residues. V shed 0 bases and J 5 bases; nucleotides not matched to a gene: 2. Germline V gene sequence: CDR1 SGDLS, CDR2 YYNGEE. Full variable domain (missing parts from reference TRBV9 and TRBJ1-2): DSGVTQTPKHLITATGQRVTLRCSPRSGDLSVYWYQQSLDQGLQFLIQYYNGEERAKGNILERFSAQQFPDLHSELNLSSLELGDSALYFCASSVVGTGYGYTFGSGTRLTVV.

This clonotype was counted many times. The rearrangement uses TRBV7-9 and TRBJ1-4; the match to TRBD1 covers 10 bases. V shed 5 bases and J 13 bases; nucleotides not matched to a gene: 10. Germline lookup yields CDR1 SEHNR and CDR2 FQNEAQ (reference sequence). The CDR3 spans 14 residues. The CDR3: CASSPRRTGGILFF. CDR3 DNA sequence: TGTGCCAGCAGCCCCAGGCGGACAGGGGGGATACTGTTTTTT.

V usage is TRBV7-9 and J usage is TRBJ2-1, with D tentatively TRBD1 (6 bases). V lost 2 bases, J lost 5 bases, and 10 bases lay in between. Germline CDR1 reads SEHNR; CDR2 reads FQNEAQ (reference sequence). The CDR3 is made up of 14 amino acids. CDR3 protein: CASSLYRDNNEQFF. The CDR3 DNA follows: TGTGCCAGCAGCTTATACCGGGACAACAATGAGCAGTTCTTC.

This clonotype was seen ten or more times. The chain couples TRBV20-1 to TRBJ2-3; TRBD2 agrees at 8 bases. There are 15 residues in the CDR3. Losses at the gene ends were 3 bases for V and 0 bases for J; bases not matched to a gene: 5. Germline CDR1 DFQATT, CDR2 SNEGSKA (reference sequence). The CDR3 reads CSASRAGVSTDTQYF. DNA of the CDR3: TGCAGTGCTAGTCGAGCGGGAGTCAGCACAGATACGCAGTATTTT.

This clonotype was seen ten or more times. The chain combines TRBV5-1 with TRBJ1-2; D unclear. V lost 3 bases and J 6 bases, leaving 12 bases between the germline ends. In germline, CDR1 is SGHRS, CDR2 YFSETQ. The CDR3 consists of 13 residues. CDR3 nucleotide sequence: TGCGCCAGCAGCTCTCCCCGTCTCGATGGCTACACCTTC. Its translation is CASSSPRLDGYTF.

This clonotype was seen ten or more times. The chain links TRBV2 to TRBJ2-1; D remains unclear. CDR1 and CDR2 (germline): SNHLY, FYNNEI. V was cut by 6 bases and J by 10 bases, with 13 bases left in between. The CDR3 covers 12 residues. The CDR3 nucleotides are TGTGCCAGCAGCCCAATCGGACGGGAGCAGTTCTTC. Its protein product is CASSPIGREQFF.

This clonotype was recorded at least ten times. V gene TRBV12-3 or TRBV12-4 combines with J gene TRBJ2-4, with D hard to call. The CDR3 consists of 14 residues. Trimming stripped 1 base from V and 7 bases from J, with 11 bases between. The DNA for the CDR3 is TGTGCCAGCAGTTTAGGGGGTAAAGCGAACATTCAGTACTTC. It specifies CASSLGGKANIQYF.

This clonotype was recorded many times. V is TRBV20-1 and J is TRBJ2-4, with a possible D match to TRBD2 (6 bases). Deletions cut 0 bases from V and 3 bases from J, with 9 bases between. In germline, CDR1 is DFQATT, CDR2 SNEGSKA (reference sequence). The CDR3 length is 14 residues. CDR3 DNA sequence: TGCAGTGCTAGAGATGCCGGGGGCAAAAACATTCAGTACTTC. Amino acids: CSARDAGGKNIQYF.

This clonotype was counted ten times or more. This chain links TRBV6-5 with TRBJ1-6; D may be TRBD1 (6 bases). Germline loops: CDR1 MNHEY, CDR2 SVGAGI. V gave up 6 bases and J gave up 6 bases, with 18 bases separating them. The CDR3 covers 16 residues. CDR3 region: CASSGRRDKGNSPLHF. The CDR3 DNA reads TGTGCCAGCAGCGGCCGGAGGGACAAGGGTAATTCACCCCTCCACTTT.

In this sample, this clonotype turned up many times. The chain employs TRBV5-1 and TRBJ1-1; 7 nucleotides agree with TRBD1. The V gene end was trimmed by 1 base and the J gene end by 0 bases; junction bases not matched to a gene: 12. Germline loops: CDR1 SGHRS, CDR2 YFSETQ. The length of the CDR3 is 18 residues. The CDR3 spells CASSLTPGTAHLNTEAFF. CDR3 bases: TGCGCCAGCAGCTTGACCCCCGGGACAGCGCATCTGAACACTGAAGCTTTCTTT.

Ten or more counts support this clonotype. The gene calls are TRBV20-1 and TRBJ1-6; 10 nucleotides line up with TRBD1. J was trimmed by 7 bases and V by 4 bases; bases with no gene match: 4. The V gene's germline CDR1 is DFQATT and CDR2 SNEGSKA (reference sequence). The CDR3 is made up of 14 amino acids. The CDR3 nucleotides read TGCAGTGCTATGCAGGACAGGGGGAATTCACCCCTCCACTTT. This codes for CSAMQDRGNSPLHF.

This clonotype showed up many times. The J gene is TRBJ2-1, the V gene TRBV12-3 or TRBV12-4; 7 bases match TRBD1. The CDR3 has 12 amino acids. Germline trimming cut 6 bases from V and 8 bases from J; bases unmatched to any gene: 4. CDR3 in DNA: TGTGCCAGCAGAGACACAGGGGATGAGCAGTTCTTC. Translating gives CASRDTGDEQFF.